Listed here are 7 T cell receptor beta chains from one sample, sequenced in a study of radiation and T cells in renal cell carcinoma. The data were produced by immunoSEQ multiplex PCR, yet TCRdb's version contains in-frame clones alone and is incomplete. Here the sample spans about 150,000 clones, approximately 86% being singletons. Regarding time point: blood 4 weeks post-SBRT, at nephrectomy. The treatment was: 15 Gy SBRT to primary tumor, nephrectomy 4 weeks later. Material: blood, obtained from a patient whose treatment included radiotherapy and nephrectomy. The source is a woman aged 45-65 years with renal cell carcinoma.

This clone was detected only once. This chain uses TRBV5-4 with TRBJ2-7; D may correspond to TRBD1 or TRBD2 (5 bases each). V gave up 4 bases and J gave up 4 bases, with 12 bases separating them. Germline V gene sequence: CDR1 SGHNT, CDR2 YYREEE (reference sequence). The CDR3 consists of 13 residues. CDR3 amino acids: CASSRDPSYEQYF. The CDR3 DNA follows: TGTGCCAGCAGCCGGGACCCCTCGTACGAGCAGTACTTC.

In nucleotides, the CDR3 is TGTGCCAGCAGGGATCCGGGACAGCTAAACACTGAAGCTTTCTTT. Translation: CASRDPGQLNTEAFF. The chain carries TRBV28 and TRBJ1-1; TRBD1 aligns across 7 bases. This CDR3 spans 15 amino acids. Germline assignment: CDR1 MDHEN and CDR2 SYDVKM. Trimming cost V 6 bases and J 2 bases; bases outside gene matches: 9.

The chain recombines TRBV4-1 with TRBJ2-7; a possible D gene is TRBD2 (6 bases). This CDR3 has 17 residues. The germline CDR1 and CDR2 sequences are MGHRA and YSYEKL. Trimming took off 0 bases at V and 6 bases at J, with 21 bases between the two ends. The CDR3 bases are TGCGCCAGCAGCCAAGATGGAGGGGCCCTCTCTCTGGGCGAGCAGTACTTC. Translation: CASSQDGGALSLGEQYF.

The table lists this clone with a few counts. V usage is TRBV5-6 and J usage is TRBJ2-1; D perhaps matches TRBD1 (6 bases). V was trimmed by 0 bases and J by 6 bases, leaving 10 bases between them. CDR1 SGHDT and CDR2 YYEEEE come from the germline V gene. The CDR3 sequence is 14 residues long. CDR3 bases: TGTGCCAGCAGCTTGGTACAGGGCAGCAATGAGCAGTTCTTC. Amino acids: CASSLVQGSNEQFF. Complete variable domain (other parts from reference TRBV5-6 and TRBJ2-1): DAGVTQSPTHLIKTRGQQVTLRCSPKSGHDTVSWYQQALGQGPQFIFQYYEEEERQRGNFPDRFSGHQFPNYSSELNVNALLLGDSALYLCASSLVQGSNEQFFGPGTRLTVL.

This clone showed up just a few times. The chain joins TRBV6-6 to TRBJ2-7; 8 bases match TRBD1. The CDR3 has 12 amino acids. V lost 5 bases to trimming and J lost 5 bases; unmatched junction nucleotides: 2. The germline CDR1 and CDR2 sequences are MNHNY and SVGAGI (reference sequence). CDR3 in amino acids: CASSDRGNEQYF. The DNA of the CDR3 is TGTGCCAGCAGTGACAGGGGAAACGAGCAGTACTTC.

Sample share makes this clone medium-sized (0.01 to 0.1%). The CDR3 DNA is TGTGCCAGCAGTTACTGGCGGACAGGGAGCTACGAGCAGTACTTC. It yields the protein CASSYWRTGSYEQYF. V and J are TRBV6-5 and TRBJ2-7; TRBD1 aligns across 8 bases. This CDR3 is built from 15 residues. Germline-derived CDR1 and CDR2 are MNHEY and SVGAGI. Trimming took 1 base from V and 3 from J; bases not matched to a gene: 5.

The V and J genes are TRBV6-6 and TRBJ2-5; unclear D gene. This CDR3 spans 13 amino acids. Trimming stripped 4 bases from V and 1 base from J, with 7 bases between. CDR1 is MNHNY and CDR2 is SVGAGI in the germline V gene (reference sequence). CDR3 DNA sequence: TGTGCCAGCAGTTTCCTGTTCCAAGAGACCCAGTACTTC. Amino acid sequence: CASSFLFQETQYF.